The 27 T cell receptor beta chains below were found in one sample sequenced in a study of CXCR3-negative and CXCR3-positive naive CD8 T cells. General study results and limits: TRB CDR3s were more hydrophobic in CXCR3-positive than in CXCR3-negative naive cells.

These receptors' antigens are unknown. All TRB cDNA libraries came from 5' RACE performed with UMI labels. TCRdb reprocessed the 5' RACE reads, keeping one entry per CDR3 protein, no DNA. Recorded for this sample: some 120,000 distinct CDR3 sequences. The sequenced sample consisted of naive CXCR3+ CD8+ T cells from blood. Subset reported: CD45RO-CCR7+CD27+CD95- naive CD8+ T cells expressing CXCR3 (TNR3+). These TCRs come from a human donor in good health. Some clones in this sample may be carry-over from other donors' samples.

The V and J genes are TRBV6-1 and TRBJ1-1; TCRdb's D call of TRBD1 is untestable without DNA. The CDR3 is 14 amino acids. The germline V gene has CDR1 MNHNS and CDR2 SASEGT. CDR3 region: CASGGGQLNTEAFF.

The chain carries TRBV29-1 and TRBJ1-2; absent DNA, TCRdb's TRBD1 call cannot be checked. Germline V gene data show CDR1 as SQVTM and CDR2 as ANQGSEA. The CDR3 runs to 13 residues. The CDR3 sequence is CSVRPGQGGGYTF.

V is TRBV6-6 and J is TRBJ2-7; TCRdb gives TRBD2 as the D gene, but with no DNA this cannot be confirmed. Looked up from germline, CDR1 is MNHNY and CDR2 is SVGAGI (reference sequence). The CDR3 contains 14 residues. CDR3 sequence reads: CASSTTSGGYEQYF.

The gene calls are TRBV5-1 and TRBJ1-2. The CDR3 consists of 12 residues. Germline V gene sequence: CDR1 SGHRS, CDR2 YFSETQ. The CDR3 sequence: CASSLSSQGYTF.

V and J are TRBV6-6 and TRBJ1-3. The CDR3 is 19 amino acids. CDR1 is MNHNY, CDR2 SVGAGI, per germline (reference sequence). The CDR3 loop is CASSYSMEGPSFSGNTIYF.

The V gene is TRBV4-3, the J gene TRBJ1-5; TCRdb names TRBD1, which stays unverified in the absence of DNA. CDR3 length: 15 residues. Germline CDR1 and CDR2: LGHNA and YSLEER. CDR3 sequence reads: CASSQDRGNNQPQHF.

CDR3 in amino acids: CARIPTKRQGSINEQFF. The rearrangement uses TRBV21-1 and TRBJ2-1; the TRBD1 assignment by TCRdb is unverifiable without DNA. TRBV21-1 is described as a pseudogene. This CDR3 spans 17 amino acids.

This chain links TRBV12-3 or TRBV12-4 with TRBJ2-1. CDR3 size: 14 residues. CDR3 loop: CASSFAEEYNEQFF.

The V call is TRBV6-2 or TRBV6-3, the J call TRBJ2-1; the TCRdb call, TRBD2, lacks DNA for checking. This CDR3 contains 13 residues. The V gene's germline CDR1 is MNHEY and CDR2 SVGEGT. Here the CDR3 reads CASNAGGYNEQFF.

The rearrangement links TRBV7-6 to TRBJ2-3. The germline V gene encodes CDR1 SGHVS and CDR2 FNYEAQ. The CDR3 covers 13 residues. The CDR3 region is CASSPKPTDTQYF.

The CDR3: CASSQDTGRGGTDEQFF. The chain carries TRBV4-2 and TRBJ2-1; TCRdb picks TRBD1, but there is no DNA to check that call. This CDR3 contains 17 residues. From germline, CDR1 is LGHNA and CDR2 YNFKEQ.

The chain combines TRBV29-1 with TRBJ1-3. CDR1 SQVTM and CDR2 ANQGSEA come from the germline V gene. This CDR3 region has 15 residues. CDR3 sequence reads: CSVSGLGLSGNTIYF.

The chain recombines TRBV5-6 with TRBJ2-1; TCRdb calls TRBD1, which cannot be checked without DNA. The CDR3 is 13 amino acids. The germline CDR1 and CDR2 sequences are SGHDT and YYEEEE. CDR3 protein: CASSYGSGDEQFF.

This rearrangement joins TRBV15 to TRBJ2-1; TCRdb reports TRBD1, a call that lacks DNA to check it against. Germline values: CDR1 LNHNV, CDR2 YYDKDF (reference sequence). The CDR3 length is 15 residues. CDR3 amino acids: CATSEGPDRVDEQFF.

The chain joins TRBV7-3 to TRBJ1-1; TCRdb picks TRBD1, but there is no DNA to check that call. CDR3 size: 15 residues. CDR1 is SGHTA and CDR2 is FQGTGA in the germline V gene. The CDR3 loop reads CASSPQGPLNTEAFF.

This chain links TRBV21-1 with TRBJ1-1. TRBV21-1 is designated a pseudogene. This CDR3 comprises 12 residues. CDR3 loop: CASSKAETEAFF.

The chain joins TRBV12-3 or TRBV12-4 to TRBJ2-5; TCRdb selects TRBD2, and the lack of DNA leaves this call unchecked. The CDR3 covers 13 residues. This CDR3 is CASSPAGGETQYF.

The gene calls are TRBV9 and TRBJ2-2; the TRBD1 assignment by TCRdb is unverifiable without DNA. CDR1 and CDR2 (germline): SGDLS, YYNGEE. This CDR3 is 16 amino acids long. CDR3 in amino acids: CASSASGHPNTGELFF.

The chain has TRBV15 and TRBJ2-2; there is no DNA to check the TCRdb D call of TRBD1. The CDR3 contains 14 residues. Germline V gives CDR1 LNHNV, CDR2 YYDKDF (reference sequence). The CDR3 loop is CATSSVGGTGELFF.

V and J are TRBV15 and TRBJ2-7; TCRdb picks TRBD1, but there is no DNA to check that call. The V gene's germline CDR1 is LNHNV and CDR2 YYDKDF (reference sequence). The CDR3 extends over 15 amino acids. CDR3 residues: CATSLRGTAYYEQYF.

The chain carries TRBV14 and TRBJ2-3; the D gene TCRdb calls, TRBD2, cannot be checked with no DNA. The CDR3 contains 17 residues. CDR1 and CDR2 (germline): SGHDN, FVKESK. CDR3 in amino acids: CASSPFPGREDTDTQYF.

The chain's CDR3 is CASSPRKGTLYGYTF. V and J are TRBV4-2 and TRBJ1-2; TCRdb indicates TRBD1, and absent DNA this call remains unverified. The CDR3 totals 15 residues. The germline gives CDR1 LGHNA, CDR2 YNFKEQ.

V gene TRBV12-3 or TRBV12-4 combines with J gene TRBJ2-6; TCRdb gives TRBD1 as the D gene, but with no DNA this cannot be confirmed. CDR3 size: 16 residues. CDR3 in amino acids: CASSLDAGAGANVLTF.

The rearrangement links TRBV28 to TRBJ2-2. Germline assignment: CDR1 MDHEN and CDR2 SYDVKM. The CDR3 is made up of 15 amino acids. The CDR3 spells CASSFFSINTGELFF.

The CDR3 loop is CASSPDRGRDSPLHF. V usage is TRBV4-3 and J usage is TRBJ1-6; TCRdb indicates TRBD1, and absent DNA this call remains unverified. The CDR3 extends over 15 amino acids. The germline CDR1 and CDR2 sequences are LGHNA and YSLEER.

The chain combines TRBV7-9 with TRBJ1-5; as DNA is missing, the TRBD1 call by TCRdb cannot be tested. The V gene's germline CDR1 is SEHNR and CDR2 FQNEAQ (reference sequence). The CDR3 runs to 15 residues. The CDR3 sequence: CASSQQDSGNQPQHF.

V and J are TRBV12-3 or TRBV12-4 and TRBJ2-1; TCRdb's D call of TRBD2 is untestable without DNA. CDR3 length equals 12 residues. CDR3 loop: CASSLTRNEQFF.